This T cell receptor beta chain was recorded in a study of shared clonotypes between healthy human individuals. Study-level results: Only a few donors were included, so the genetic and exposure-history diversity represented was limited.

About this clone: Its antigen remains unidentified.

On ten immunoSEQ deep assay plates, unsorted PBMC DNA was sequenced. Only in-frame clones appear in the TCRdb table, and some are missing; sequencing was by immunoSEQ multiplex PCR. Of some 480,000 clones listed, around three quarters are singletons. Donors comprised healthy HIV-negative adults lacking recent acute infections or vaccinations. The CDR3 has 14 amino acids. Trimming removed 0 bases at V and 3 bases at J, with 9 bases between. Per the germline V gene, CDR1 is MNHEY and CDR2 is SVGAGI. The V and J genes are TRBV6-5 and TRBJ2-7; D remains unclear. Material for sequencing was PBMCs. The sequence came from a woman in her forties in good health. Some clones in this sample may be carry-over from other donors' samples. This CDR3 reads CASSYSRRGYEQYF. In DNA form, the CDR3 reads TGTGCCAGCAGTTACTCCCGGAGAGGCTACGAGCAGTACTTC.